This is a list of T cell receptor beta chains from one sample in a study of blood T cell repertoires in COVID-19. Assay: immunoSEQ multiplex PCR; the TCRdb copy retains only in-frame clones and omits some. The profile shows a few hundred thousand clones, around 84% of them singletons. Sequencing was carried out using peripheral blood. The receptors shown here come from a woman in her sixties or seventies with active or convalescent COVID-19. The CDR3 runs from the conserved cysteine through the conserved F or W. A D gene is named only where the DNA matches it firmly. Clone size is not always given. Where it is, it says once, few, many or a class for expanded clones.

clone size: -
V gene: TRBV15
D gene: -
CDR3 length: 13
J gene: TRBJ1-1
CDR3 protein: CATSRERSTEAFF
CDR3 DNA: TGTGCCACCAGCAGAGAGCGTAGCACTGAAGCTTTCTTT

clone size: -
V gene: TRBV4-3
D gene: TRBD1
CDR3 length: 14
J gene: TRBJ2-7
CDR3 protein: CASSREQGAYEQYF
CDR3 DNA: TGCGCCAGCAGCCGAGAACAGGGGGCCTACGAGCAGTACTTC

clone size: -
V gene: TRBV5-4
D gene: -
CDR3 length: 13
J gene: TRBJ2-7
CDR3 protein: CASSPRGAYEQYF
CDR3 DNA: TGTGCCAGCAGCCCCAGGGGTGCATACGAGCAGTACTTC

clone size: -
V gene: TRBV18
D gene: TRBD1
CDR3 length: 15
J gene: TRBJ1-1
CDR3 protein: CASSPLGQVGTEAFF
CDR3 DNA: TGTGCCAGCTCACCCCTAGGACAGGTTGGGACTGAAGCTTTCTTT

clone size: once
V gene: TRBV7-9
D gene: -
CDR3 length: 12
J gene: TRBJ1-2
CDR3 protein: CASSLHGDGYTF
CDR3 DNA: TGTGCCAGCAGCTTACACGGAGATGGCTACACCTTC

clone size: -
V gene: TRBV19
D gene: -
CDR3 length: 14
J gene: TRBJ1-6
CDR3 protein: CASSTRRVSSPLHF
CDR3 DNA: TGTGCCAGTAGTACACGGCGGGTAAGCTCACCCCTCCACTTT

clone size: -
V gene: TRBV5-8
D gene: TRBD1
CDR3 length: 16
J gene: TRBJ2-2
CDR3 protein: CASSPYRGQNTGELFF
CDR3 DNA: TGTGCCAGCAGCCCTTACAGGGGGCAGAACACCGGGGAGCTGTTTTTT

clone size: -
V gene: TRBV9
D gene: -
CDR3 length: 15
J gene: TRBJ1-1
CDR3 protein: CASSVNGELNTEAFF
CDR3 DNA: TGTGCCAGCAGCGTAAATGGAGAATTGAACACTGAAGCTTTCTTT

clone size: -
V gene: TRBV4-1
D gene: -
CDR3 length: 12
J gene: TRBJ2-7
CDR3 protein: CASSQGGYEQYF
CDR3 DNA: TGCGCCAGCAGCCAAGGCGGTTACGAGCAGTACTTC

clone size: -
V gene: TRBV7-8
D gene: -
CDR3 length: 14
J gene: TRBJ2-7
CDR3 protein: CASSSLRTDYEQYF
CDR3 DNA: TGTGCCAGCAGCTCTCTGAGGACAGACTACGAGCAGTACTTC

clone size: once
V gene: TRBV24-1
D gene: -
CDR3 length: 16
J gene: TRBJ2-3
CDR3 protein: CATSDATETHTDTQYF
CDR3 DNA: TGTGCCACCAGTGATGCGACAGAGACTCACACAGATACGCAGTATTTT

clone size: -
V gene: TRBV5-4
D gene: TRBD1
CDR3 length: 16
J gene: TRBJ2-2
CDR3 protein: CASSLGQGTNTGELFF
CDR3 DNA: TGTGCCAGCAGCTTGGGACAGGGTACGAACACCGGGGAGCTGTTTTTT

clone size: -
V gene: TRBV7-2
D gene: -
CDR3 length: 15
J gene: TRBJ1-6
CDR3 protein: CASSLSWGGNSPLHF
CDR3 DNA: TGTGCCAGCAGCTTAAGTTGGGGGGGAAATTCACCCCTCCACTTT

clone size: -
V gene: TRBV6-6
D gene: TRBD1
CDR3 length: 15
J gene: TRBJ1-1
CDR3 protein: CASRAGTGGVTEAFF
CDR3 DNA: TGTGCCAGCCGCGCCGGGACAGGGGGTGTGACTGAAGCTTTCTTT

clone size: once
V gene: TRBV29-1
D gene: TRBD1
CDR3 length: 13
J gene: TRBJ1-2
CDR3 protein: CSVLTGGSYGYTF
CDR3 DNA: TGCAGCGTTTTAACAGGGGGGAGCTATGGCTACACCTTC

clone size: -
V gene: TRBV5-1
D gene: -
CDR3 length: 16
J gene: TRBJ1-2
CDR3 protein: CASSQNSRAAGGSYTF
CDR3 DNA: TGCGCCAGCAGCCAAAACAGTCGGGCAGCAGGAGGGAGCTACACCTTC

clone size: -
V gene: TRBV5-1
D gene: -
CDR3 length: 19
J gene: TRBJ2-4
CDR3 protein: CASSLGTFPSILAKNIQYF
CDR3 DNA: TGCGCCAGCAGCTTGGGGACATTCCCCTCGATCCTAGCCAAAAACATTCAGTACTTC

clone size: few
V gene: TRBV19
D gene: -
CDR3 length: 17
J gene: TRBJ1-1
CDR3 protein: CASSNPGQLLVGTEAFF
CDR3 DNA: TGTGCCAGTAGTAACCCGGGACAACTCCTGGTAGGCACTGAAGCTTTCTTT

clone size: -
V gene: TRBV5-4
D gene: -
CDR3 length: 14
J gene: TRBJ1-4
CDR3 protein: CASSHRATNEKLFF
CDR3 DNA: TGTGCCAGCAGCCACAGGGCAACTAATGAAAAACTGTTTTTT

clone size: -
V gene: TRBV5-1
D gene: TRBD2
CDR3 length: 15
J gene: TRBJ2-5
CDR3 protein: CASSPGLAGQETQYF
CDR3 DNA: TGCGCCAGCAGCCCGGGACTAGCGGGGCAAGAGACCCAGTACTTC

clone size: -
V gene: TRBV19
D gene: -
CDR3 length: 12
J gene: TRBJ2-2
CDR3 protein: CATGQSTGELFF
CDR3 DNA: TGTGCGACAGGTCAGAGCACCGGGGAGCTGTTTTTT

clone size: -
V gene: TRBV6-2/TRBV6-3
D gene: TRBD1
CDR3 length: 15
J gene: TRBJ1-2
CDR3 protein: CASSWDRGERNGYTF
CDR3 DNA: TGTGCCAGCAGTTGGGACAGGGGGGAGAGGAATGGCTACACCTTC

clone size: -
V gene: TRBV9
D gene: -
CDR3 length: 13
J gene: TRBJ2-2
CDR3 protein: CASSRSTTGELFF
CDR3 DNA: TGTGCCAGCAGCAGGAGTACCACCGGGGAGCTGTTTTTT

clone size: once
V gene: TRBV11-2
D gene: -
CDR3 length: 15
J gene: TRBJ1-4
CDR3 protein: CASSLGTGRAEKLFF
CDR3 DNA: TGTGCCAGCAGCTTAGGAACAGGGAGGGCTGAAAAACTGTTTTTT

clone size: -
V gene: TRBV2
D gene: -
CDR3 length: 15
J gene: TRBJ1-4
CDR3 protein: CASRDTGYINEKLFF
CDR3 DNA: TGTGCCAGCAGAGATACAGGGTACATTAATGAAAAACTGTTTTTT

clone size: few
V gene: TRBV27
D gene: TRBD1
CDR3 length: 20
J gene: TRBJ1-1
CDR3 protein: CASSLGFSALDRSMNTEAFF
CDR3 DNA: TGTGCCAGCAGTTTAGGGTTCAGTGCCTTGGACAGGTCAATGAACACTGAAGCTTTCTTT

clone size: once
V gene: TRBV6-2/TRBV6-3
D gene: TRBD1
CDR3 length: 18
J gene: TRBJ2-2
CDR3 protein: CASSPDRRGRVVSGELFF
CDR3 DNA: TGTGCCAGCAGCCCTGACCGCAGGGGGCGCGTTGTCTCCGGGGAGCTGTTTTTT

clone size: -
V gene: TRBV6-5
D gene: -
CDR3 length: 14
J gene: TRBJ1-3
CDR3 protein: CASSPGLGADTIYF
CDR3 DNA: TGTGCCAGCAGTCCCGGACTTGGAGCAGACACCATATATTTT

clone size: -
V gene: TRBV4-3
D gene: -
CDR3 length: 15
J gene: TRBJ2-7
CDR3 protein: CASSHYSGTTYEQYF
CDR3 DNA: TGCGCCAGCAGCCACTATAGCGGTACCACCTACGAGCAGTACTTC

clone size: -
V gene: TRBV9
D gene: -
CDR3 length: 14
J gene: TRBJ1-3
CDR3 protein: CASSVDGVGNTIYF
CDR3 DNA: TGTGCCAGCAGCGTAGACGGGGTAGGAAACACCATATATTTT

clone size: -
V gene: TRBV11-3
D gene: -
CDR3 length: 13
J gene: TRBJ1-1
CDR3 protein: CASSQGLNTEAFF
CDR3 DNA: TGTGCCAGCAGCCAGGGTTTGAACACTGAAGCTTTCTTT

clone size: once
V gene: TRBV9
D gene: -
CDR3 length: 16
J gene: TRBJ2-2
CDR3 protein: CASSVWATANTGELFF
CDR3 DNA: TGTGCCAGCAGCGTATGGGCAACCGCGAACACCGGGGAGCTGTTTTTT

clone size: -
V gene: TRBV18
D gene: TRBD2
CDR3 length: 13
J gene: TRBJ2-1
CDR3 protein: CASLTSSYNEQFF
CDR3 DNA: TGTGCCAGTTTGACTAGCAGCTACAATGAGCAGTTCTTC

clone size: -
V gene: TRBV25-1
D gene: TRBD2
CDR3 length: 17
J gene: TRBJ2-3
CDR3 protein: CASSEGLAGGRTDTQYF
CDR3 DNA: TGTGCCAGCAGTGAAGGACTAGCGGGGGGCCGCACAGATACGCAGTATTTT

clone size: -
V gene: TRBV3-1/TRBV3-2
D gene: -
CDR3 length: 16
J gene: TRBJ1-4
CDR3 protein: CASSQPTGHKYEKLFF
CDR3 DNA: TGTGCCAGCAGCCAACCGACAGGCCATAAGTATGAAAAACTGTTTTTT

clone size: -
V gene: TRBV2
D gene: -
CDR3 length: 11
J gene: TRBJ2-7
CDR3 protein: CASNSGNEQYF
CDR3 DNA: TGTGCCAGCAATTCGGGGAACGAGCAGTACTTC

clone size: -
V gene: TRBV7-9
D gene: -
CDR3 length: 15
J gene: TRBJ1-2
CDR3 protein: CASSFTGRGGHGYTF
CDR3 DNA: TGTGCCAGCAGCTTCACGGGGCGGGGTGGACATGGCTACACCTTC

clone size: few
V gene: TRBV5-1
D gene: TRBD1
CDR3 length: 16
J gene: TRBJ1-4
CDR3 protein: CASSLADRGGSEKLFF
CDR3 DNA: TGCGCCAGCAGCTTGGCTGACAGGGGTGGTTCTGAAAAACTGTTTTTT

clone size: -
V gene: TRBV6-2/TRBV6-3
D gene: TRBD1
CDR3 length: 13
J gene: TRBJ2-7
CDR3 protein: CASSYSTGGEQYF
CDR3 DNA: TGTGCCAGCAGTTACTCCACAGGGGGCGAGCAGTACTTC

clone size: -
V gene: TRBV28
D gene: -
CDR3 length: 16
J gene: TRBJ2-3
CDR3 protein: CASSKTGVGTTDTQYF
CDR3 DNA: TGTGCCAGCAGTAAGACGGGGGTAGGCACCACAGATACGCAGTATTTT

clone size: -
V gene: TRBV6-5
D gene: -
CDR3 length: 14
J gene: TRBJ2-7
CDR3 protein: CASIAGLVPYEQYF
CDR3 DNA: TGTGCCAGCATTGCGGGACTGGTTCCCTACGAGCAGTACTTC

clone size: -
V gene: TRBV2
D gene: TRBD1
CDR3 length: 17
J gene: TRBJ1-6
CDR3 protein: CASSELQGALYNSPLHF
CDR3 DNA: TGTGCCAGCAGTGAATTGCAGGGGGCCTTATATAATTCACCCCTCCACTTT

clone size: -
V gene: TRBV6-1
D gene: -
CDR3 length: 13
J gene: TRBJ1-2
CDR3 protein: CASRLQEAYGYTF
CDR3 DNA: TGTGCCAGCAGGTTACAGGAAGCTTATGGCTACACCTTC

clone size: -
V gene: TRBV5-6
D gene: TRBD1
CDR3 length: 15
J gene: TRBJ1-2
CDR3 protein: CASSRRTGAILLYTF
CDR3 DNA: TGTGCCAGCAGCAGGAGGACAGGGGCTATCCTACTGTACACCTTC

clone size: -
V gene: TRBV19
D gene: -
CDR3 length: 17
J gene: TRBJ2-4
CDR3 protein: CASSIDFGGLAKNIQYF
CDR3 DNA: TGTGCCAGTAGTATAGATTTTGGAGGACTAGCCAAAAACATTCAGTACTTC

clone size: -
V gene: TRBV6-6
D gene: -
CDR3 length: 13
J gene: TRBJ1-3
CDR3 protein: CASTGLAGNTIYF
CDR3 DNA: TGTGCCAGCACAGGCCTTGCTGGAAACACCATATATTTT

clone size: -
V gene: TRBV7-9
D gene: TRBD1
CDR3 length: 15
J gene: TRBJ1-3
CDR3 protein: CASSRGDSLGNTIYF
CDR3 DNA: TGTGCCAGCAGCCGAGGGGACAGCCTTGGAAACACCATATATTTT

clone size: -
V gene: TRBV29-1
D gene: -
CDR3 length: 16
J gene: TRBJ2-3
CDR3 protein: CSVVAGERFRTDTQYF
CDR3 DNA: TGCAGCGTTGTGGCAGGGGAGCGGTTTAGGACAGATACGCAGTATTTT

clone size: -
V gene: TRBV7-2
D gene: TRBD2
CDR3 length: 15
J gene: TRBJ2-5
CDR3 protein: CASSLGGAAVETQYF
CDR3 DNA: TGTGCCAGCAGCCTCGGGGGGGCCGCAGTCGAGACCCAGTACTTC

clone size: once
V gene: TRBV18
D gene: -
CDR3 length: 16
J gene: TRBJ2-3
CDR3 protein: CASSLGSPGVTDTQYF
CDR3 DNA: TGTGCCAGCTCATTGGGAAGTCCCGGGGTCACAGATACGCAGTATTTT

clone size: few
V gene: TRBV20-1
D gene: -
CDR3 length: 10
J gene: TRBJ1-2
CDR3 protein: CSATVVGHTF
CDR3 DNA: TGCAGTGCTACGGTGGTGGGGCACACCTTC